This TCR beta chain was profiled in a study of T and B cells in COVID-19 patients. Study-wide background: Blood was sampled from COVID-19 patients who were either actively infected or recovered. Most recovered patients had mild to moderate COVID-19 treated as outpatients. Study conclusions and caveats: Patients with COVID-19 reportedly showed strongly skewed T cell receptor beta variable and joining gene usage. There were about 2,500 TCR clusters exclusive to the recovered cohort, 31 with low generation probability.

BIOMED2 TRB-A/B primer pools were used in multiplex TRB PCR. TCRdb passed the multiplex PCR reads through MiXCR, listing each CDR3 protein once. The sample lists about 12,000 distinct CDR3 sequences; approximately 29% were seen once. The length of the CDR3 is 16 residues. Germline V gene data show CDR1 as DFQATT and CDR2 as SNEGSKA (reference sequence). V gave up 0 bases and J gave up 7 bases; unmatched junction bases: 10. Points on this clonotype: The antigen is undetermined.

Each TRB amplification used roughly 230-550 ng of genomic DNA from blood. What was sequenced was blood. The rearrangement joins TRBV20-1 to TRBJ2-2; 8 bases agree with TRBD1. This sequence originates from a human donor who had recovered from COVID-19. CDR3 protein: CSARDPDRADSGELFF. CDR3 sequence (DNA): TGCAGTGCTAGAGACCCGGACAGGGCGGACAGCGGGGAGCTGTTTTTT.